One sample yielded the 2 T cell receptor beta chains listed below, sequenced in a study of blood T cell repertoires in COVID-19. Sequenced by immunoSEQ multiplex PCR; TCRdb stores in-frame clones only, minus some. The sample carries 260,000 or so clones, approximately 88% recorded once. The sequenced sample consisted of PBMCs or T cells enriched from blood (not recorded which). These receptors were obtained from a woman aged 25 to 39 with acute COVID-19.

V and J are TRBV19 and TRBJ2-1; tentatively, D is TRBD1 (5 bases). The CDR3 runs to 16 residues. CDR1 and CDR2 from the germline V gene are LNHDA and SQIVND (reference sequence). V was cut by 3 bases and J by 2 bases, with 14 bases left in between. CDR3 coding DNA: TGTGCCAGTAGTATTCTTGACAGTTCCGCCTACAATGAGCAGTTCTTC. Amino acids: CASSILDSSAYNEQFF.

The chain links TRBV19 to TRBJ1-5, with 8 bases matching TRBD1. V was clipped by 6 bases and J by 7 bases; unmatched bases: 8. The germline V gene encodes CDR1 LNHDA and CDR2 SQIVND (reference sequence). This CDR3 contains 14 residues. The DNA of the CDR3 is TGTGCCAGTAGCCCCGGGACAGGTTTCCAGCCCCAGCATTTT. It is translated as CASSPGTGFQPQHF. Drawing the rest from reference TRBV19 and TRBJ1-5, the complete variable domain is DGGITQSPKYLFRKEGQNVTLSCEQNLNHDAMYWYRQDPGQGLRLIYYSQIVNDFQKGDIAEGYSVSREKKESFPLTVTSAQKNPTAFYLCASSPGTGFQPQHFGDGTRLSIL.